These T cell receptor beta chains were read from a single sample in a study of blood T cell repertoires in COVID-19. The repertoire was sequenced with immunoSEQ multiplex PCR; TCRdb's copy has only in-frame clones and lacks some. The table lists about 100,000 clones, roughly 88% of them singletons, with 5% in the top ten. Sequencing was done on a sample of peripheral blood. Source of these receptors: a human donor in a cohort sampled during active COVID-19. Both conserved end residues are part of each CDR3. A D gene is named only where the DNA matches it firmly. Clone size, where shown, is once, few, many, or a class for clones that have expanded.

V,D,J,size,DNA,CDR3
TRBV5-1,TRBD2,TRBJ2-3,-,TGCGCCAGCAGCGGTGCTAGCGGGAGGAGCACAGATACGCAGTATTTT,CASSGASGRSTDTQYF
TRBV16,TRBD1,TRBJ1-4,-,TGTGCCAGCAGCCTGGGACAGGGGGACGAAAAACTGTTTTTT,CASSLGQGDEKLFF
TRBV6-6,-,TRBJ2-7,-,TGTGCCACCGCGGTACCCTCGGGGGAGGAGCAGTACTTC,CATAVPSGEEQYF
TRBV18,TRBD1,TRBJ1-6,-,TGTGCCAGCTCACCGACAGGGGATTCACCCCTCCACTTT,CASSPTGDSPLHF
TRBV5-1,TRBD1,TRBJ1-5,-,TGCGCCAGCAGCTTGGACAGGGGGCGGAATCAGCCCCAGCATTTT,CASSLDRGRNQPQHF
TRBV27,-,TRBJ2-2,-,TGTGCCAGAGACGGACAGACCACCGGGGAGCTGTTTTTT,CARDGQTTGELFF
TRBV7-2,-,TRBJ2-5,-,TGTGCCAGCAGCTTAGACAGGGCTCGCGAGACCCAGTACTTC,CASSLDRARETQYF
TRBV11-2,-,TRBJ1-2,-,TGTGCCAGCAGCCCACGGTCTCAGGGGTTTAGGGGCTACACCTTC,CASSPRSQGFRGYTF
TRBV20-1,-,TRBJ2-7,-,TGCAGTGCTAAAGGGGGTTACGAGCAGTACTTC,CSAKGGYEQYF
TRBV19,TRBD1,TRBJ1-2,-,TGTGCCAGTACCCGACAGGGCGGTTATGGCTACACCTTC,CASTRQGGYGYTF
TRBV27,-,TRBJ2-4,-,TGTGCCAGCAGTTTAATAGGGGTAGGCAAAAACATTCAGTACTTC,CASSLIGVGKNIQYF
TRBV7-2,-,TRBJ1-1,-,TGTGCCAGCAGCCAGCCTCAGGGGTTGGGTTCCACTGAAGCTTTCTTT,CASSQPQGLGSTEAFF
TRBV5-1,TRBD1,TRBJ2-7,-,TGCGCCAGCAGCTCGGACAGGTCTGGCTACGAGCAGTACTTC,CASSSDRSGYEQYF
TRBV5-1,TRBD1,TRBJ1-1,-,TGCGCCAGCAGCCGGGGACAGGGAAACACTGAAGCTTTCTTT,CASSRGQGNTEAFF
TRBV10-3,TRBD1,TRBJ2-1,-,TGTGCCGTGGGACAGCCAAGTCGGATAAGCTCCTACAATGAGCAGTTCTTC,CAVGQPSRISSYNEQFF
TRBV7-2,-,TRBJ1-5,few,TGTGCCAGCAGCTTAGACTATAGCAATCAGCCCCAGCATTTT,CASSLDYSNQPQHF
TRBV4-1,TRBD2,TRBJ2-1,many,TGCGCCAGCAGCCAATTGACTAGCGGGGGGTACAATGAGCAGTTCTTC,CASSQLTSGGYNEQFF
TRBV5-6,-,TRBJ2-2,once,TGTGCCAGCAGCTTGGACAGGTCCAACACCGGGGAGCTGTTTTTT,CASSLDRSNTGELFF
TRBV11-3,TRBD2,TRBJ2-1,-,TGTGCCAGCAGCTCAGCGGGAGGCCTGGGTGAGCAGTTCTTC,CASSSAGGLGEQFF
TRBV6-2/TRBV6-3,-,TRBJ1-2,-,TGTGCCAGCAGCGAGGGGAGGGCCCCATCCTATGGCTACACCTTC,CASSEGRAPSYGYTF
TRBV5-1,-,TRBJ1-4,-,TGCGCCAGCAGCTATTTACCGGGAGCAACTAATGAAAAACTGTTTTTT,CASSYLPGATNEKLFF
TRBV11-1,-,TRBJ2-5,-,TGTGCCAGCAGCTTATTGGGGGCCGCTGGGGGGACCCAGTACTTC,CASSLLGAAGGTQYF
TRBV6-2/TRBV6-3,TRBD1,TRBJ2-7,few,TGTGCCAGCAGTCTCCGCAGGGACAGGAGGCCGTACGAGCAGTACTTC,CASSLRRDRRPYEQYF
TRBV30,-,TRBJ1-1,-,TGTGCCTGGAGTGTCGGGGAGATGAACACTGAAGCTTTCTTT,CAWSVGEMNTEAFF
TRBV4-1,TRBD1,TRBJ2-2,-,TGCGCCAGCAGCCCCTTAGACAGGGCTACCGGGGAGCTGTTTTTT,CASSPLDRATGELFF
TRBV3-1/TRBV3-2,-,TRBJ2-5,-,TGTGCCAGCAGCCGCCGAGGTGAGGGCGCCCAAGAGACCCAGTACTTC,CASSRRGEGAQETQYF
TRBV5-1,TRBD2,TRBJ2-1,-,TGCGCCAGCAGCTCCCCATTTAGCGGGAGGATCTACAATGAGCAGTTCTTC,CASSSPFSGRIYNEQFF
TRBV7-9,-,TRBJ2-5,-,TGTGCCAGCAGCTTCGGTGCAGGGTGGGAGACCCAGTACTTC,CASSFGAGWETQYF
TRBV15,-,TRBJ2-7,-,TGTGCCACCAGCAGAGTAGGAGGGAACGAGCAGTACTTC,CATSRVGGNEQYF
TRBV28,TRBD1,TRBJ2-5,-,TGTGCCAGCAGCCGACAGGGGGCTCGGCAAGAGACCCAGTACTTC,CASSRQGARQETQYF
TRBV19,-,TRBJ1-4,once,TGTGCCAGTAGTGGAAAGAGAGGGATTAATGAAAAACTGTTTTTT,CASSGKRGINEKLFF
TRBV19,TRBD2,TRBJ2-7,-,TGTGCCAGTAGTAGGGAGGGACTAGCGGGAGGCATCTCCTACGAGCAGTACTTC,CASSREGLAGGISYEQYF
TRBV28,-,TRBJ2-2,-,TGTGCCAGCAGCCAACCCCTTACTACCGGGGAGCTGTTTTTT,CASSQPLTTGELFF
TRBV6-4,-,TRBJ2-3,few,TGTGCCAGCAGTGACGGGGAACTAGCTGCAGATACGCAGTATTTT,CASSDGELAADTQYF
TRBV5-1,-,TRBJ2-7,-,TGCGCCAGCAGCTTGGTCGCCAGGGAATATGCCGAGCAGTACTTC,CASSLVAREYAEQYF
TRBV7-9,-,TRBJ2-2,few,TGTGCCAGCAGCGACAGGATTACAGCGAACACCGGGGAGCTGTTTTTT,CASSDRITANTGELFF
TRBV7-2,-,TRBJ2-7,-,TGTGCCAGCAGCTTAGGACCCCAGGGATACGAGCAGTACTTC,CASSLGPQGYEQYF
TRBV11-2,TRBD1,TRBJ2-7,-,TGTGCCAGCAGCTTCCGCCGGGACAGGGCCTCCTACGAGCAGTACTTC,CASSFRRDRASYEQYF
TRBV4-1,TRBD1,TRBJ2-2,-,TGCGCCAGCAGCCAAGACCGGGACAGCGCGAACACCGGGGAGCTGTTTTTT,CASSQDRDSANTGELFF
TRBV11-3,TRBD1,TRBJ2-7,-,TGTGCCAGCAGCGCGACAGGGTTTCCCTACGAGCAGTACTTC,CASSATGFPYEQYF
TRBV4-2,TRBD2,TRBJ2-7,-,TGTGCCAGCAGCCGCGGGAGGACCGACGAGCAGTACTTC,CASSRGRTDEQYF
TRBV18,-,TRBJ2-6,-,TGTGCCAGCTCACCACCGCAGCGACCCGCCTCTGGGGCCAACGTCCTGACTTTC,CASSPPQRPASGANVLTF
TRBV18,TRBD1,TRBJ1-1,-,TGTGCCAGCTCACCCCCCTGGACAGGGGTGGGCACTGAAGCTTTCTTT,CASSPPWTGVGTEAFF
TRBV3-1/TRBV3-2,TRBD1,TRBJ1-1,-,TGTGCCAGCAGCCAAGTCGGCAGGGGGCTTACTGAAGCTTTCTTT,CASSQVGRGLTEAFF
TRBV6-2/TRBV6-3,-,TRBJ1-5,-,TGTGCCAGCAGCCCCACAGGTCCAATCAAGCCCCAGCATTTT,CASSPTGPIKPQHF
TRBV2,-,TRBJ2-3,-,TGTGCCAGCAATTTCAACACAGATACGCAGTATTTT,CASNFNTDTQYF
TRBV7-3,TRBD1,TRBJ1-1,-,TGTGCCAGCAGCCCCGGACAGGGCGGTAGTGCTTTCTTT,CASSPGQGGSAFF
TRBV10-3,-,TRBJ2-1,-,TGTGCCATCAGTGAGTCGTTTAACGGTAACTCCTACAATGAGCAGTTCTTC,CAISESFNGNSYNEQFF
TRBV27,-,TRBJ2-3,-,TGTGCCAGCAGACGGACAGATACGCAGTATTTT,CASRRTDTQYF
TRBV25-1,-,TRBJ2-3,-,TGTGCCAGCAGTGAATATGAGAGACTACGCACAGATACGCAGTATTTT,CASSEYERLRTDTQYF
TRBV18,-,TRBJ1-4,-,TGTGCCAGCTCTCCTGGGAGTGAAAAACTGTTTTTT,CASSPGSEKLFF
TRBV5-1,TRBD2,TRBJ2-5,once,TGCGCCAGCAGGTCGACTAGCCGGACCCAAGAGACCCAGTACTTC,CASRSTSRTQETQYF
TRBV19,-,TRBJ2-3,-,TGTGCCAGTAGTATGATTCCCGGGAATACGCAGTATTTT,CASSMIPGNTQYF
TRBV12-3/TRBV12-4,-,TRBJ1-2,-,TGTGCCAGCAGTTTCTCAACTTCGGGCTACACCTTC,CASSFSTSGYTF
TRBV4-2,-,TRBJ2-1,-,TGTGCCAGCAGCCAAGATCGAATAGCGGAGCAGTTCTTC,CASSQDRIAEQFF
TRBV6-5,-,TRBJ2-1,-,TGTGCCAGCAGTAACTCTGCGGCCCGACACAATGAGCAGTTCTTC,CASSNSAARHNEQFF
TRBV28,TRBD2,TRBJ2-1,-,TGTGCCAGCAGTTTGAAGGGACTAGCGGGAGAGCATGGCAATGAGCAGTTCTTC,CASSLKGLAGEHGNEQFF
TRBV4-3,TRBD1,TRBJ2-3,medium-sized,TGCGCCAGCAGCCAAGATCAAGGACAGGGCGCAGATACGCAGTATTTT,CASSQDQGQGADTQYF
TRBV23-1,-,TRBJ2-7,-,TGCGCCAGCAGGCCCTCACGACAGATCTACGAGCAGTACTTC,CASRPSRQIYEQYF
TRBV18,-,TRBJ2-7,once,TGTGCCAGCTCACCGAATCCGGCCTACGAGCAGTACTTC,CASSPNPAYEQYF